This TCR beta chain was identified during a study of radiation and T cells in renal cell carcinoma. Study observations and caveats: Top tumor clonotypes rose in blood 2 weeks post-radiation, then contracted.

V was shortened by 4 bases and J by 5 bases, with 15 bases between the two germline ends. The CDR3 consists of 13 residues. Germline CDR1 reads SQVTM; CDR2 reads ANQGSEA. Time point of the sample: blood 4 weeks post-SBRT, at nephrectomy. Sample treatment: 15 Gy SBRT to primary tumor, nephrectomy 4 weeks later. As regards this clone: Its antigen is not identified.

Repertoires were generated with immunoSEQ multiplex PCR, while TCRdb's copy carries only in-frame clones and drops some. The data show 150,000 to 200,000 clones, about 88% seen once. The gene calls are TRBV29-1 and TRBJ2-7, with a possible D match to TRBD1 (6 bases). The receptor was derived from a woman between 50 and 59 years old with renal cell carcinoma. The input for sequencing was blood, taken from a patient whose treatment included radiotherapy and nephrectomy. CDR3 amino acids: CSVAGTPRHEQYF. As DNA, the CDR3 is TGCAGCGTTGCCGGGACACCGAGACACGAGCAGTACTTC.